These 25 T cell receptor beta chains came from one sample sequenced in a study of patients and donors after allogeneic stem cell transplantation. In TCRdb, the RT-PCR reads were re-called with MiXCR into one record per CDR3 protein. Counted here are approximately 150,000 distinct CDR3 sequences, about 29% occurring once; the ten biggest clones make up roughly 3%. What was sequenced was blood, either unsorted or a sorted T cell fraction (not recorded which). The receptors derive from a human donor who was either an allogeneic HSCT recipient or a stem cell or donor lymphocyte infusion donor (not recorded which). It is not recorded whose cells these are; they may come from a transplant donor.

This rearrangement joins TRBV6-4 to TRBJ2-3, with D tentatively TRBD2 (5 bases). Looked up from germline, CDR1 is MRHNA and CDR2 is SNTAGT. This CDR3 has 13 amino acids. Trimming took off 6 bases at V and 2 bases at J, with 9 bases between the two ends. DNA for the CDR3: TGTGCCAGCAGCCGGGAACACACAGATACGCAGTATTTT. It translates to CASSREHTDTQYF.

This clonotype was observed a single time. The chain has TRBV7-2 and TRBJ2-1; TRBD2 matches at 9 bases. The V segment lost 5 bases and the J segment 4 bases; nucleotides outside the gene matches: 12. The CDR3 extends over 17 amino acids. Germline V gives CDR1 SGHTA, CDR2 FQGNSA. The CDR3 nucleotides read TGTGCCAGCAGCCTGAGCGGGAGGCGATCCCTTTACAATGAGCAGTTCTTC. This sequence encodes CASSLSGRRSLYNEQFF.

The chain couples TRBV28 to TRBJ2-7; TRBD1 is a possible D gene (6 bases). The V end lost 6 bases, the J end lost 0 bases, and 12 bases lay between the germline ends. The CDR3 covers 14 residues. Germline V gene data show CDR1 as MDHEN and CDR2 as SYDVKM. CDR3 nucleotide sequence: TGTGCCAGCAGGCCCGGGACACCCTCCTACGAGCAGTACTTC. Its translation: CASRPGTPSYEQYF.

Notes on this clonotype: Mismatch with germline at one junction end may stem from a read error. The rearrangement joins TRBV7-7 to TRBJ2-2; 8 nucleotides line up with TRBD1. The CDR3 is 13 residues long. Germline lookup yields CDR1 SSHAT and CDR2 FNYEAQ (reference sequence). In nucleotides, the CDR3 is TGTGCTAGCAGGGGGCCGGTTACCGGGGAGCTGTTTTTT. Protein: CASRGPVTGELFF.

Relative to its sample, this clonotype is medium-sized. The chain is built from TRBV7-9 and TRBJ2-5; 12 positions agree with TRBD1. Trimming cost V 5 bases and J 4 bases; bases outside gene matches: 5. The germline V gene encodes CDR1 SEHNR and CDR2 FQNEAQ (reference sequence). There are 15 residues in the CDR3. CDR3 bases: TGTGCCAGCAGCGCCGGGACAGGGGGCGGAGAGACCCAGTACTTC. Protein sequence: CASSAGTGGGETQYF. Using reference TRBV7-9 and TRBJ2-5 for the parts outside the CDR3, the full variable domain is DTGVSQNPRHKITKRGQNVTFRCDPISEHNRLYWYRQTLGQGPEFLTYFQNEAQLEKSRLLSDRFSAERPKGSFSTLEIQRTEQGDSAMYLCASSAGTGGGETQYFGPGTRLLVL.

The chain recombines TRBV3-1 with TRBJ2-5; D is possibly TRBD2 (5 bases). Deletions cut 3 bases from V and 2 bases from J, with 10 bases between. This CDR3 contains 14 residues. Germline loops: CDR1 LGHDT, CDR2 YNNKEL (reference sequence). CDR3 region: CASSHNRGQETQYF. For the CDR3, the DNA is TGTGCCAGCAGCCACAACCGGGGACAAGAGACCCAGTACTTC.

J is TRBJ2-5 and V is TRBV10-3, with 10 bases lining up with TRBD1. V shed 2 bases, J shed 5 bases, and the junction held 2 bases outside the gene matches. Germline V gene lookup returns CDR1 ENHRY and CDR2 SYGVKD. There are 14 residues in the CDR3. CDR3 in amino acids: CAISEGQGVETQYF. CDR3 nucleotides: TGTGCCATCAGTGAGGGACAGGGGGTGGAGACCCAGTACTTC.

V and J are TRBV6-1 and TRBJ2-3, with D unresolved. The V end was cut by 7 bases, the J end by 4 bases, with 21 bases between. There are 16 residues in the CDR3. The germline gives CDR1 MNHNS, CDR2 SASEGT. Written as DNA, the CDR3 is TGTGCCAGCAATATTCTAGGCAGGTGGACGGCAGATACGCAGTATTTT. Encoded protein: CASNILGRWTADTQYF.

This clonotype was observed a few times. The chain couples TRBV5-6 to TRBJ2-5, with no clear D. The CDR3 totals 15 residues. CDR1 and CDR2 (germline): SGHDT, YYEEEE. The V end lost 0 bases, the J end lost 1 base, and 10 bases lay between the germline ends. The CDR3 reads CASSLASRFQETQYF. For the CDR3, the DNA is TGTGCCAGCAGCTTGGCCAGTCGGTTCCAAGAGACCCAGTACTTC.

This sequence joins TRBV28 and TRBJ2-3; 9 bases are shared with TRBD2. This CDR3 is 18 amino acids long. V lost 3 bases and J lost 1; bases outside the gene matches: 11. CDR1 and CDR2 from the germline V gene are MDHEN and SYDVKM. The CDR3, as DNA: TGTGCCAGCAGTTTTAGTTCCCTAGCGGGACTGGGCACAGATACGCAGTATTTT. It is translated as CASSFSSLAGLGTDTQYF.

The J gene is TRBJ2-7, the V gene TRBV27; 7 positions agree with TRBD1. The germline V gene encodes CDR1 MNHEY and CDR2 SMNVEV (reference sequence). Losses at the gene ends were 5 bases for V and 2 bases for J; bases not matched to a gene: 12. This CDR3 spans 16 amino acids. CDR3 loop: CASSPPGTVVPYEQYF. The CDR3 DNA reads TGTGCCAGCAGTCCCCCCGGGACAGTCGTTCCCTACGAGCAGTACTTC.

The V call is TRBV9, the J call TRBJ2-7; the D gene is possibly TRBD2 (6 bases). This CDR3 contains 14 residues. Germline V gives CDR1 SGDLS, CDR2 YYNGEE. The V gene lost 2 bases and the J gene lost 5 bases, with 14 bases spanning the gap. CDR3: CASSVGGYSDEQYF. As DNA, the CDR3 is TGTGCCAGCAGCGTTGGGGGGTATAGCGACGAGCAGTACTTC.

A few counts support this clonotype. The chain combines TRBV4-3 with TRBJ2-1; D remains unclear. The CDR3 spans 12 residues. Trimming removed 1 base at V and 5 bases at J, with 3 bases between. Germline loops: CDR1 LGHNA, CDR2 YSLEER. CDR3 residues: CASSQVDNEQFF. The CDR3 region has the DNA TGCGCCAGCAGCCAAGTCGACAATGAGCAGTTCTTC.

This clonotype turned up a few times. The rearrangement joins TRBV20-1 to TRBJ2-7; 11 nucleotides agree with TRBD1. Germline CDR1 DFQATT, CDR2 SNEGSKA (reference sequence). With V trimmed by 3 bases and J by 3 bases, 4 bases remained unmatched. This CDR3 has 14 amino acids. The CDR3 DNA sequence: TGCAGTGCTAGGCCCGGGACAGGGGGCTACGAGCAGTACTTC. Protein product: CSARPGTGGYEQYF.

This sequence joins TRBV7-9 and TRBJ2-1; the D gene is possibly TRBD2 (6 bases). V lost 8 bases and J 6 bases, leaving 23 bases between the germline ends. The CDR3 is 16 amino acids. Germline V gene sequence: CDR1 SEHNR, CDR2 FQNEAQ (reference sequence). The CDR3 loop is CASGGSRGEPTNEQFF. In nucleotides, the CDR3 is TGTGCCAGCGGTGGGTCTCGCGGGGAGCCCACCAATGAGCAGTTCTTC. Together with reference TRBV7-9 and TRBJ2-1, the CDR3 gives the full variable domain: DTGVSQNPRHKITKRGQNVTFRCDPISEHNRLYWYRQTLGQGPEFLTYFQNEAQLEKSRLLSDRFSAERPKGSFSTLEIQRTEQGDSAMYLCASGGSRGEPTNEQFFGPGTRLTVL.

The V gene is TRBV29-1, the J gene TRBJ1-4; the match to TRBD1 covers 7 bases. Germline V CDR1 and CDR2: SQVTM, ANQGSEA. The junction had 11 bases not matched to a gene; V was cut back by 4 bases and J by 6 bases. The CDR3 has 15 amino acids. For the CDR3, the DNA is TGCAGCGTTGGGGTGACAGGGAATTGGGATGAAAAACTGTTTTTT. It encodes CSVGVTGNWDEKLFF.

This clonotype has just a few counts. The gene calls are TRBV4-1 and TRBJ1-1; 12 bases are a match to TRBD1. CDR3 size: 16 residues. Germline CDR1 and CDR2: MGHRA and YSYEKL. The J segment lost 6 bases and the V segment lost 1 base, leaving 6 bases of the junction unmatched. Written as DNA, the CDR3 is TGCGCCAGCAGCCAAGCGGGACAGGGGGCCCTCCCTGAAGCTTTCTTT. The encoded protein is CASSQAGQGALPEAFF.

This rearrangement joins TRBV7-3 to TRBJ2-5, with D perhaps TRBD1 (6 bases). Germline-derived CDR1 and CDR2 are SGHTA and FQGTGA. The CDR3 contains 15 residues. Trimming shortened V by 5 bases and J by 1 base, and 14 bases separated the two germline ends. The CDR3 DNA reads TGTGCCAGCAGCCCCTATGGGGGCGGCCAAGAGACCCAGTACTTC. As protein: CASSPYGGGQETQYF.

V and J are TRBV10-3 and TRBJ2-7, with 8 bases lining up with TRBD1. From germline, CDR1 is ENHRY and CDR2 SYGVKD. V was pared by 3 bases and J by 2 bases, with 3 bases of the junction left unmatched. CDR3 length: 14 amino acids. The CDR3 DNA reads TGTGCCATCAGTGACGGGACAGGAACCTACGAGCAGTACTTC. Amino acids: CAISDGTGTYEQYF.

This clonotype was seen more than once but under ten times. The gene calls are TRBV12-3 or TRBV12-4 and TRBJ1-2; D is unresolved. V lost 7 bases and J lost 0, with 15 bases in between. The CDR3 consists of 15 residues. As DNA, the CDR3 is TGTGCCAGCACCCCCCGGGTGATCGCTAACTATGGCTACACCTTC. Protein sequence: CASTPRVIANYGYTF.

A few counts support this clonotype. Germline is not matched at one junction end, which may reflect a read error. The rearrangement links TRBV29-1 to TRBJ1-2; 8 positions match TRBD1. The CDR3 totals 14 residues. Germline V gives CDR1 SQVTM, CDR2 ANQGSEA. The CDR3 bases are TGCAGCGTTGATCCCGGACAGGGATTCTATGGCTGCACCTTC. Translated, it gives CSVDPGQGFYGCTF.

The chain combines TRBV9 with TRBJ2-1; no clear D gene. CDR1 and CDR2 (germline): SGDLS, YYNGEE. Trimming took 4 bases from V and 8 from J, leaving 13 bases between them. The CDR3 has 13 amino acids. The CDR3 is CASSRSYNDEQFF. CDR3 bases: TGTGCCAGCAGCAGGTCTTATAACGATGAGCAGTTCTTC.

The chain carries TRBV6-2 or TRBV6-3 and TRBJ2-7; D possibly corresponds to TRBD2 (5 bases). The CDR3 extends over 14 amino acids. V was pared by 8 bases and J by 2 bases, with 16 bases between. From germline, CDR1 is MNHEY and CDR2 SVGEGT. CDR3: CASGLYGIPYEQYF. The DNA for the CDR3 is TGTGCCAGCGGGTTGTACGGGATCCCCTACGAGCAGTACTTC.

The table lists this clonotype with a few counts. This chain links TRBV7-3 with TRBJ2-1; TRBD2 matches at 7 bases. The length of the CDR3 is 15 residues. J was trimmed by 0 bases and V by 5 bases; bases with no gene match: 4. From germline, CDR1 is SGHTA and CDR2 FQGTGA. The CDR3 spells CASSLERGSYNEQFF. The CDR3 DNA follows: TGTGCCAGCAGCCTGGAGCGGGGCTCCTACAATGAGCAGTTCTTC.

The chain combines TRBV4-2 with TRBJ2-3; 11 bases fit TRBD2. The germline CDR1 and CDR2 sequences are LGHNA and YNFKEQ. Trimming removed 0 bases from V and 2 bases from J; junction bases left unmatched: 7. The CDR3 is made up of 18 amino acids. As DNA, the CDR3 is TGTGCCAGCAGCCAAGATAGTATAGCGGGAGGGTCCACAGATACGCAGTATTTT. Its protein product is CASSQDSIAGGSTDTQYF.